This note documents a single T cell receptor beta chain sequence. Its specificity is unknown. V dropped 6 bases and J dropped 4 bases, with 15 bases sitting between them. The germline V gene has CDR1 SNHLY and CDR2 FYNNEI. The CDR3 consists of 14 residues. This sample was taken from a study of cytomegalovirus exposure and HLA in healthy donors. Overall study findings and caveats: No immune exposure information besides CMV serostatus was available. Later on, an analysis tied about 17,000 TCR beta sequences to HLA alleles at 0.05 false discovery rate.

The PCR had 60 Vbeta and 13 Jbeta primers. Sequenced by immunoSEQ multiplex PCR; TCRdb stores in-frame clones only, minus some. This sample has 100,000 to 150,000 clones, with roughly 69% found just once. V is TRBV2 and J is TRBJ1-2; possible D gene TRBD1, 5 bases. The TCR was taken from a human donor in good health. Sequences were obtained from PBMCs. In DNA form, the CDR3 reads TGTGCCAGCAGCCTCATTCAGGGAGGCTATGGCTACACCTTC. Its protein product is CASSLIQGGYGYTF. Full variable domain (missing parts from reference TRBV2 and TRBJ1-2): EPEVTQTPSHQVTQMGQEVILRCVPISNHLYFYWYRQILGQKVEFLVSFYNNEISEKSEIFDDQFSVERPDGSNFTLKIRSTKLEDSAMYFCASSLIQGGYGYTFGSGTRLTVV.